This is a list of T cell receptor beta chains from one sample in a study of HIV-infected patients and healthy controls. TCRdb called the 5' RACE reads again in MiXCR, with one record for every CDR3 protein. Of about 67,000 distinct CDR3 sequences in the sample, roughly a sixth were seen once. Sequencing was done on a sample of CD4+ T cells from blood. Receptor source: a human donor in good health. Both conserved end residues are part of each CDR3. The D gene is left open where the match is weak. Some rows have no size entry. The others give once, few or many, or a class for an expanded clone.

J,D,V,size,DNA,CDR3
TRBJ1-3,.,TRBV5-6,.,TGTGCCAGCGGTTACCGACAGCGTACTGGAAACACCATATATTTT,CASGYRQRTGNTIYF
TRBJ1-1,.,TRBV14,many,TGTGCCAGCAGCACAGGGTTCATGAACACTGAAGCTTTCTTT,CASSTGFMNTEAFF
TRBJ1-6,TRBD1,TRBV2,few,TGTGCCAGCACTGGACAGGGGGCGCAAAGTAATTCACCCCTCCACTTT,CASTGQGAQSNSPLHF
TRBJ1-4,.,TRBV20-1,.,TGCAGTGCTGGAACTTCAGGAGTTAATGAAAAACTGTTTTTT,CSAGTSGVNEKLFF
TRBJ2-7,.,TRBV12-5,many,TGTGCTAGTGCTCTCCCGCCGGGGCCCTCCTACGAGCAGTACTTC,CASALPPGPSYEQYF
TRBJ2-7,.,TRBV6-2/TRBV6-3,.,TGTGCCAGCAGTTACGGGCAATACGAGCAGTACTTC,CASSYGQYEQYF
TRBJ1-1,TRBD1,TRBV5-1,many,TGCGCCAGCAGCCTACAGGGGCCAGCGAACACTGAAGCTTTCTTT,CASSLQGPANTEAFF
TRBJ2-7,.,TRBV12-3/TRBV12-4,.,TGTGCCAGCACCTGGGACCAAATGACGGAGCAGTACTTC,CASTWDQMTEQYF
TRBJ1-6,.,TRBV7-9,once,TGTGCCAGCAGTTATGACAGCGGTCATAATTCACCCCTCCACTTT,CASSYDSGHNSPLHF
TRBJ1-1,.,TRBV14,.,TGTGCCAGCAGCGCCCAGGGGATCTCTGAAGCTTTCTTT,CASSAQGISEAFF
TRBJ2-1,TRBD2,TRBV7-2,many,TGTGCCAGCAGCTTACCGGGACTAGCGGTAATGGAGTTCTTC,CASSLPGLAVMEFF
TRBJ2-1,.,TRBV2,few,TGTGCCAGCACGAGGGAAGGCATAATCACGTTCTTC,CASTREGIITFF
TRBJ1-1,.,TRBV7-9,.,TGTGCCAGCAGCTTTCAGGCTCCCAACACTGAAGCTTTCTTT,CASSFQAPNTEAFF
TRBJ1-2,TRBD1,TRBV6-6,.,TGTGCCAGCAGAGGGACAGAAACCAACTATGGCTACACCTTC,CASRGTETNYGYTF
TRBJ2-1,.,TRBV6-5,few,TGTGCCAGCCAGAGGGGGCCGGGACTATTCAATGAGCAGTTCTTC,CASQRGPGLFNEQFF
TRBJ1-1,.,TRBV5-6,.,TGTGCCAGCAGCTTGGCGGGACAGAACACTGAAGCTTTCTTT,CASSLAGQNTEAFF
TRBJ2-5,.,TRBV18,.,TGTGCCAGCTCAGCTCAGTCTGGGGGGCAAGAGACCCAGTACTTC,CASSAQSGGQETQYF